The clone carrying this T cell receptor beta chain has only one observation. The CDR3 runs 13 residues. The germline gives CDR1 SGHTA, CDR2 FQGNSA. Trimming removed 3 bases at V and 2 bases at J, with 7 bases between. Generated by immunoSEQ multiplex PCR, the TCRdb table keeps only in-frame clones and is missing some. The sample gives about 120,000 clones, over 90% of which show up once; approximately 2.5% is in the top ten. The data derive from a study of control samples from healthy donors and cancer patients. The source of this sequence is a young man in good health. The sequenced sample was blood. This chain uses TRBV7-2 with TRBJ1-2; TRBD1 might be the D (5 bases). The CDR3 DNA reads TGTGCCAGCAGCTTGGGACGGAACTATGGCTACACCTTC. It translates to CASSLGRNYGYTF. Using reference TRBV7-2 and TRBJ1-2 for the parts outside the CDR3, the full variable domain is GAGVSQSPSNKVTEKGKDVELRCDPISGHTALYWYRQSLGQGLEFLIYFQGNSAPDKSGLPSDRFSAERTGGSVSTLTIQRTQQEDSAVYLCASSLGRNYGYTFGSGTRLTVV.